This T cell receptor beta chain was sequenced in a study of blood T cell repertoires in COVID-19. Study-wide background: PBMCs, B-cell-depleted T cells, or T cells provided the cDNA or gDNA that made up the material.

Either two negative PCRs, clearance, or symptom resolution qualified Cohort 3 donors as recovered. As handled by the study authors: Reference gene primers were amplified, and this amplification served to estimate nucleated cell counts. The assay was immunoSEQ multiplex PCR, and TCRdb's table has in-frame clones only and misses some. Clone size and V and J calls were adopted from that table, with D and trimming inferred from the DNA. The table lists hundreds of thousands of clones, approximately 81% of them singletons, with roughly 2.7% in the top ten. Material for sequencing was PBMCs or T cells enriched from blood (not recorded which). This sequence was found in a woman between 45 and 65 years old who had recovered from COVID-19.

CDR3 region: CAWSVRSGYLGELFF. The CDR3 DNA follows: TGTGCCTGGAGTGTACGATCGGGTTATCTGGGGGAGCTGTTTTTT. V usage is TRBV30 and J usage is TRBJ2-2; D call uncertain. Trimming pared 0 bases from V and 8 bases from J, leaving 16 bases between. This CDR3 spans 15 amino acids. The V gene's germline CDR1 is GTSNPN and CDR2 SVGIG (reference sequence). The full variable domain, its missing parts supplied by reference TRBV30 and TRBJ2-2, is SQTIHQWPATLVQPVGSPLSLECTVEGTSNPNLYWYRQAAGRGLQLLFYSVGIGQISSEVPQNLSASRPQDRQFILSSKKLLLSDSGFYLCAWSVRSGYLGELFFGEGSRLTVL.